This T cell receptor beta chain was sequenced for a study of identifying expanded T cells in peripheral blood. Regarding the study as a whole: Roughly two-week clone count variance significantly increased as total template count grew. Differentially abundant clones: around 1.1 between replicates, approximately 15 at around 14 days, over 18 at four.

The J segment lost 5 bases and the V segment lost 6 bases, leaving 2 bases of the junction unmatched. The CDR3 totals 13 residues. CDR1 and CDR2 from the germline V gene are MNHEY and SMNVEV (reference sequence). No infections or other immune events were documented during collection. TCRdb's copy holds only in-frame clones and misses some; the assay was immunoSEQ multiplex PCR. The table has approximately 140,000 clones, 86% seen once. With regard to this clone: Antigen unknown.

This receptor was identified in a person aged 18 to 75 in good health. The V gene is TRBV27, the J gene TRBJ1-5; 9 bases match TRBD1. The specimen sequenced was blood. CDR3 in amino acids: CASRGQGHQPQHF. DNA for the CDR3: TGTGCCAGCAGGGGACAGGGACATCAGCCCCAGCATTTT.